The sequence of this TCR beta chain was determined in a study of PD-1 blockade in classical Hodgkin lymphoma. Sequencing was performed with immunoSEQ multiplex PCR; in TCRdb, only in-frame clones are kept and a portion is missing. Among about 93,000 clones, roughly 73% were seen once, and the ten largest hold 9.4%. V lost 6 bases, J lost 1 base, and 5 bases stayed unmatched. The CDR3 is 15 residues long. From germline, CDR1 is ENHRY and CDR2 SYGVKD. Time point: cycle 4 day 1 (C4D1), after more than 5 weeks of nivolumab. Following autologous stem cell transplantation, relapse occurred in every patient, and exposure to brentuximab vedotin varied. There are a few counts of this clone.

This material consisted of peripheral blood mononuclear cells (PBMCs), taken before the fourth cycle of nivolumab. The receptor comes from a human donor with classical Hodgkin lymphoma. The chain uses TRBV10-3 and TRBJ2-1, with TRBD2 identical over 8 bases. The CDR3 loop reads CAISTAGGSYNEQFF. CDR3 coding DNA: TGTGCCATCAGCACGGCGGGAGGTTCCTACAATGAGCAGTTCTTC.